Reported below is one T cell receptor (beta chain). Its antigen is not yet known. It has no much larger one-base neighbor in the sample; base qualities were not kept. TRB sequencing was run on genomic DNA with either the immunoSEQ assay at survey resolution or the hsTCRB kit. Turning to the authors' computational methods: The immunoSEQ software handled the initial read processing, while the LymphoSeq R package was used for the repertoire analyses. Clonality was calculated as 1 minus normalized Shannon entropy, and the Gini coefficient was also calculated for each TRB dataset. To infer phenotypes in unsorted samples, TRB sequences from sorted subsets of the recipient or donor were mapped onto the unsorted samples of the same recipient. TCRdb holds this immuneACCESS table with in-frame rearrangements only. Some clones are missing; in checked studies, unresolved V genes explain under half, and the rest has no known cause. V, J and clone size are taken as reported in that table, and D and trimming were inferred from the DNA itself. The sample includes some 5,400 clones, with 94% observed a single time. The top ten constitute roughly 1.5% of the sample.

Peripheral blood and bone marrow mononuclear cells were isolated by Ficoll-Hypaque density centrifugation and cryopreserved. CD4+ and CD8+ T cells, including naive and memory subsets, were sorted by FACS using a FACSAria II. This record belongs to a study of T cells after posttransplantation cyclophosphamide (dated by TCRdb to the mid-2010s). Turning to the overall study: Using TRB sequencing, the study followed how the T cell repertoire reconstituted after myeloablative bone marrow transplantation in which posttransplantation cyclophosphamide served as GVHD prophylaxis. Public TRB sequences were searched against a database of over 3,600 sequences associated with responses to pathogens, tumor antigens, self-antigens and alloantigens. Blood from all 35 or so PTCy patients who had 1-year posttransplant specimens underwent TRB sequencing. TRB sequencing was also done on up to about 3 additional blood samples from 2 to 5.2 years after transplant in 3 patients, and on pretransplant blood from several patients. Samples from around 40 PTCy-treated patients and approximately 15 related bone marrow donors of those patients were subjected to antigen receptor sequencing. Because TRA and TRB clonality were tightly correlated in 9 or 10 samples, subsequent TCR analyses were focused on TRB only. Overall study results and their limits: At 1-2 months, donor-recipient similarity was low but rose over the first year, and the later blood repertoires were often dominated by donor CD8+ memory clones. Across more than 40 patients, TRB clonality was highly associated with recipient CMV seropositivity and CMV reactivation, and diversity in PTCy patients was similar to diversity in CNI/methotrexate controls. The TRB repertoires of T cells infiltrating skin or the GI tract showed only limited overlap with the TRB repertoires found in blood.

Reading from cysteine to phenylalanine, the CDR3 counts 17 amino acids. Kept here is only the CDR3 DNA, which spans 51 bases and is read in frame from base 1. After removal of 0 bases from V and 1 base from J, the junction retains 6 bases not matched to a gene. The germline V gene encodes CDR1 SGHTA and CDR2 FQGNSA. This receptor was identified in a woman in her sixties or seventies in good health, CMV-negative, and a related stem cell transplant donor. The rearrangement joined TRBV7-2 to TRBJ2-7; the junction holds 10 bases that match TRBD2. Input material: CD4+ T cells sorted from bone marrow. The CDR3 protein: CASSLARGTSASYEQYF. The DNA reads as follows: TGTGCCAGCAGCTTAGCGCGGGGGACTAGCGCTTCCTACGAGCAGTACTTC. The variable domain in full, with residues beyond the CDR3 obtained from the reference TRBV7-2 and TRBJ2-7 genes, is GAGVSQSPSNKVTEKGKDVELRCDPISGHTALYWYRQSLGQGLEFLIYFQGNSAPDKSGLPSDRFSAERTGGSVSTLTIQRTQQEDSAVYLCASSLARGTSASYEQYFGPGTRLTVT.